The 11 T cell receptor beta chains presented below share a single source sample, sequenced in a study of Ad26.COV2.S vaccination and SARS-CoV-2 variants. Libraries were prepared by immunoSEQ multiplex PCR; TCRdb keeps only in-frame clonotypes and omits some of them. The data hold roughly 700,000 clones, with about 89% observed a single time. Treatment here: about 20 received Ad26.COV2.S at low or high dose, single or two shots; 5 received placebo; per-sample allocation not given. Samples came from day 63 after the first vaccine or placebo injection. Sample: peripheral blood, taken in a trial of Ad26.COV2.S vaccine versus placebo. These receptor sequences come from a person between 18 and 65 years old who received the Ad26.COV2.S COVID-19 vaccine or a placebo.

This sequence joins TRBV18 and TRBJ1-2; 8 bases line up with TRBD1. The V gene end was trimmed by 0 bases and the J gene end by 6 bases; junction bases not matched to a gene: 3. Germline CDR1 KGHSH, CDR2 LQKENI. The CDR3 extends over 14 amino acids. CDR3 sequence: CASSPPTGVHGYTF. The CDR3 DNA sequence: TGTGCCAGCTCACCACCGACAGGGGTGCATGGCTACACCTTC.

The chain employs TRBV6-5 and TRBJ1-1; no reliable D call. The CDR3 runs to 16 residues. Germline V gene lookup returns CDR1 MNHEY and CDR2 SVGAGI. V was pared by 4 bases and J by 6 bases, with 21 bases between. CDR3 in DNA: TGTGCCAGCAGTTCCCCTCTTTTAGCCGGACGGCCTGAAGCTTTCTTT. Protein: CASSSPLLAGRPEAFF.

The chain recombines TRBV7-2 with TRBJ2-5, with D perhaps matching TRBD1 or TRBD2 (5 bases each). V was pared by 4 bases and J by 2 bases, with 8 bases between. The germline gives CDR1 SGHTA, CDR2 FQGNSA. The CDR3 spans 13 residues. The CDR3 spells CASSWDVQETQYF. Here the CDR3 DNA reads TGTGCCAGCAGCTGGGACGTTCAAGAGACCCAGTACTTC.

The V and J genes are TRBV9 and TRBJ2-1, with a weak D call TRBD1 (6 bases). Germline values: CDR1 SGDLS, CDR2 YYNGEE. The V end lost 0 bases, the J end lost 5 bases, and 18 bases lay between the germline ends. The CDR3 is 17 residues long. CDR3 region: CASSVVLGGHLNNEQFF. CDR3 coding DNA: TGTGCCAGCAGCGTAGTCTTAGGGGGACACCTAAACAATGAGCAGTTCTTC.

V gene TRBV5-4 combines with J gene TRBJ2-7, with TRBD1 as a possible D gene (6 bases). The CDR3 contains 13 residues. Trimming took 6 bases from V and 7 from J, leaving 17 bases between them. CDR1 is SGHNT and CDR2 is YYREEE in the germline V gene (reference sequence). CDR3 nucleotide sequence: TGTGCCAGCAACTCAGACAGGTTTGGTGAGCAGTACTTC. Protein: CASNSDRFGEQYF. The variable domain in full, with the rest retrieved from reference TRBV5-4 and TRBJ2-7, is ETGVTQSPTHLIKTRGQQVTLRCSSQSGHNTVSWYQQALGQGPQFIFQYYREEENGRGNFPPRFSGLQFPNYSSELNVNALELDDSALYLCASNSDRFGEQYFGPGTRLTVT.

This clone has only one observation. Additional DNA sequences in this sample encode the identical CDR3. The CDR3 nucleotides read TGTGCCTGGAGTGTCGGGGGGACCAAAAACATTCAGTACTTC. It translates to CAWSVGGTKNIQYF. The chain recombines TRBV30 with TRBJ2-4, with 7 bases that match TRBD2. CDR1 GTSNPN and CDR2 SVGIG come from the germline V gene (reference sequence). V shed 0 bases and J 2 bases; nucleotides not matched to a gene: 1. CDR3 length equals 14 residues.

The chain couples TRBV3-1 (or the pseudogene TRBV3-2) to TRBJ2-7; TRBD2 agrees at 8 bases. This CDR3 spans 16 amino acids. Germline V CDR1 and CDR2: LGHDT, YNNKEL (reference sequence). After removal of 7 bases from V and 0 bases from J, the junction contained 11 bases not matched to a gene. The CDR3 bases are TGTGCCAGCACCAGGATAGCGGGGTTTGGCTCCTACGAGCAGTACTTC. Protein: CASTRIAGFGSYEQYF.

In its sample, this clone was seen a few times. The CDR3 bases are TGTGCCAGCAGTGAAGCTAGCGGGGTCGGGGAGCTGTTTTTT. As protein: CASSEASGVGELFF. The chain links TRBV2 to TRBJ2-2; 8 nucleotides agree with TRBD2. CDR1 SNHLY and CDR2 FYNNEI come from the germline V gene. The CDR3 totals 14 residues. V gave up 0 bases and J gave up 7 bases; unmatched junction bases: 1.

The chain uses TRBV7-9 and TRBJ1-4, with a tentative D call TRBD1 (6 bases). Germline V gives CDR1 SEHNR, CDR2 FQNEAQ (reference sequence). The CDR3 extends over 15 amino acids. V gave up 5 bases and J gave up 8 bases, with 18 bases separating them. CDR3 bases: TGTGCCAGCAGCGATCAGGGGCGCAAGGGAGAAAAACTGTTTTTT. Residues: CASSDQGRKGEKLFF.

DNA for the CDR3: TGTGCCAGCAGCTTTGCAGGGGGCGCTGGCTACACCTTC. This codes for CASSFAGGAGYTF. The rearrangement links TRBV5-6 to TRBJ1-2, with 8 bases aligning to TRBD1. Germline CDR1 SGHDT, CDR2 YYEEEE. This CDR3 region has 13 residues. J was trimmed by 7 bases and V by 2 bases; bases with no gene match: 4.

This chain joins TRBV30 and TRBJ1-3; tentative D call: TRBD1 (5 bases). V dropped 1 base and J dropped 5 bases, with 15 bases sitting between them. Germline V lookup: CDR1 GTSNPN, CDR2 SVGIG (reference sequence). The CDR3 has 15 amino acids. This CDR3 reads CAWSGPPGTRNTIYF. The CDR3 DNA follows: TGTGCCTGGAGTGGCCCCCCCGGGACGAGAAACACCATATATTTT. Together with reference TRBV30 and TRBJ1-3, the CDR3 gives the full variable domain: SQTIHQWPATLVQPVGSPLSLECTVEGTSNPNLYWYRQAAGRGLQLLFYSVGIGQISSEVPQNLSASRPQDRQFILSSKKLLLSDSGFYLCAWSGPPGTRNTIYFGEGSWLTVV.